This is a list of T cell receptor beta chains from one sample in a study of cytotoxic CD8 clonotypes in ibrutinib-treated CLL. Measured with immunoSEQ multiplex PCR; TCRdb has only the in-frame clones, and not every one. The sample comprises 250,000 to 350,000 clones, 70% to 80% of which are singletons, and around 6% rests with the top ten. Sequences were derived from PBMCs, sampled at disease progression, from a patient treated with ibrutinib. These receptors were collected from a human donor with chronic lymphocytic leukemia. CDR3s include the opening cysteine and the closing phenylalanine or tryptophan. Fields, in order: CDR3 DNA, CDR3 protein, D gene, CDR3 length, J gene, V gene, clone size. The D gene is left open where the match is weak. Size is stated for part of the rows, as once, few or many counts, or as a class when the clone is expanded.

TGTGCCAGCAGCCTGACAGCTGGGGCCAACGTCCTGACTTTC | CASSLTAGANVLTF | - | 14 | TRBJ2-6 | TRBV25-1 | -
TGTGCCAGCAGCTCGGACAGGGTGCACATTCAGTACTTC | CASSSDRVHIQYF | TRBD1 | 13 | TRBJ2-4 | TRBV13 | -
TGTGCCAGCAGTCACGCGGGAGTCGCCGGGGAGCTGTTTTTT | CASSHAGVAGELFF | TRBD2 | 14 | TRBJ2-2 | TRBV7-6 | few
TGTGCCACCAGCAGAGACAAGGGCCACTACGGCTACACCTTC | CATSRDKGHYGYTF | - | 14 | TRBJ1-2 | TRBV15 | -
TGCGCCAGCAGCCCAACAGCCGGGGAGCTGTTTTTT | CASSPTAGELFF | - | 12 | TRBJ2-2 | TRBV5-1 | -
TGTGCCAGCAGGCGGGGTCCCACAAGCTCCTACGAGCAGTACTTC | CASRRGPTSSYEQYF | - | 15 | TRBJ2-7 | TRBV28 | -
TGTGCCAGCAGCCCAGGCCGGGGGCAGCAGTACTTC | CASSPGRGQQYF | - | 12 | TRBJ2-7 | TRBV14 | few
TGTGCCAGCAGTCACCTAGCGGGAGTGGGGCCAGATACGCAGTATTTT | CASSHLAGVGPDTQYF | TRBD2 | 16 | TRBJ2-3 | TRBV28 | -
TGTGCCAGCAGCTCCTACAGGGGGCCCTCTGGAAACACCATATATTTT | CASSSYRGPSGNTIYF | TRBD1 | 16 | TRBJ1-3 | TRBV9 | -
TGTGCCAGCAGCTTGTTTACGGGACTAGTCCCCGCAGATACGCAGTATTTT | CASSLFTGLVPADTQYF | TRBD2 | 17 | TRBJ2-3 | TRBV7-8 | -
TGTGCCAGCAGCTTGGAGATTTACGGGGAGCTGTTTTTT | CASSLEIYGELFF | - | 13 | TRBJ2-2 | TRBV5-4 | -